The rows below give T cell receptor beta chains drawn from one sample of a study of T cells in Graves' hyperthyroidism and ophthalmopathy. TCRdb redid the calling of the multiplex PCR reads with MiXCR, one entry per CDR3 protein. The sample shows hundreds of thousands of distinct CDR3 sequences, about 14% of them seen only once. What was sequenced was blood. These receptors were obtained from a middle-aged woman with Graves' ophthalmopathy. Each CDR3 is given with its conserved first and last residue. Each record gives: V gene, D gene, clone size, J gene, CDR3 protein, CDR3 DNA. The D gene is left open where the match is weak. Each size is once, few or many counts, or a class when the clone is expanded.

TRBV30,-,many,TRBJ1-2,CAWSEGPSRGYTF,TGTGCCTGGAGTGAGGGACCCTCGCGCGGCTACACCTTC
TRBV12-3/TRBV12-4,-,many,TRBJ2-2,CASSRGGNTGELFF,TGTGCCAGCAGCCGCGGAGGGAACACCGGGGAGCTGTTTTTT
TRBV20-1,-,few,TRBJ2-2,CSARDGVRGTGELFF,TGCAGTGCTAGAGATGGCGTTCGGGGCACCGGGGAGCTGTTTTTT
TRBV3-1,TRBD1,many,TRBJ1-2,CASSQGQIGYTF,TGTGCCAGCAGCCAGGGACAGATTGGCTACACCTTC
TRBV5-1,TRBD2,many,TRBJ2-5,CASRMGGGTSFVETQYF,TGCGCCAGCAGGATGGGAGGAGGGACTAGTTTTGTGGAGACCCAGTACTTC
TRBV7-9,-,many,TRBJ1-5,CASSPLGGAGQPQHF,TGTGCCAGCAGCCCTTTGGGGGGCGCTGGTCAGCCCCAGCATTTT
TRBV19,-,few,TRBJ2-6,CASRTTGYTTSGANVLTF,TGTGCCAGTAGGACGACAGGTTACACCACCTCTGGGGCCAACGTCCTGACTTTC
TRBV5-1,-,many,TRBJ1-1,CASSLVQAQENTEAFF,TGCGCCAGCAGCTTGGTCCAGGCCCAAGAGAACACTGAAGCTTTCTTT
TRBV10-3,TRBD1,many,TRBJ1-1,CAAGTGLVFF,TGTGCCGCCGGGACAGGGCTTGTTTTCTTT
TRBV20-1,-,many,TRBJ2-1,CSAREVLGLSYNEQFF,TGCAGTGCTAGAGAAGTATTGGGACTGTCCTACAATGAGCAGTTCTTC
TRBV24-1,TRBD2,many,TRBJ2-5,CATSDSSTSGSPQETQYF,TGTGCCACCAGTGATTCGTCGACTAGCGGGAGTCCCCAAGAGACCCAGTACTTC
TRBV14,-,many,TRBJ1-5,CASSQDEGEAQPQHF,TGTGCCAGCAGCCAAGATGAGGGGGAGGCTCAGCCCCAGCATTTT
TRBV12-3/TRBV12-4,-,many,TRBJ1-1,CASTLAGMRTEAFF,TGTGCCAGCACATTGGCGGGGATGAGAACTGAAGCTTTCTTT
TRBV11-2,TRBD1,many,TRBJ2-7,CASSLRGGGQGVHEQYF,TGTGCCAGCAGCTTGAGGGGAGGGGGACAGGGTGTCCACGAGCAGTACTTC